Presented here are 22 T cell receptor beta chains from one specimen sequenced in a study of blood T cell repertoires in COVID-19. Only in-frame clones appear in the TCRdb table, and some are missing; sequencing was by immunoSEQ multiplex PCR. The sample lists about 490,000 clones; approximately 85% were seen once. Input material: peripheral blood. These receptors were obtained from a human donor in a cohort sampled during active COVID-19.

J is TRBJ1-1 and V is TRBV6-5; D is unresolved. V lost 5 bases and J lost 4, with 17 bases in between. The CDR3 is made up of 15 amino acids. Germline V gene sequence: CDR1 MNHEY, CDR2 SVGAGI. CDR3 protein: CASSPSGELGTEAFF. The CDR3, as DNA: TGTGCCAGCAGTCCCAGTGGGGAGTTGGGCACTGAAGCTTTCTTT.

The rearrangement joins TRBV7-3 to TRBJ1-1; 7 bases are a match to TRBD1. V lost 3 bases, J lost 1 base, and 5 bases stayed unmatched. Germline assignment: CDR1 SGHTA and CDR2 FQGTGA. The CDR3 is 15 residues long. CDR3 sequence reads: CASSFTGTANTEAFF. CDR3 DNA sequence: TGTGCCAGCAGCTTCACCGGGACAGCGAACACTGAAGCTTTCTTT.

The chain combines TRBV30 with TRBJ2-2; 7 bases are a match to TRBD1. The CDR3 is 14 residues long. V lost 5 bases, J lost 7 bases, and 10 bases stayed unmatched. Germline CDR1 is GTSNPN and CDR2 is SVGIG (reference sequence). CDR3: CAWGATGISGELFF. CDR3 coding DNA: TGTGCCTGGGGGGCGACAGGGATCAGCGGGGAGCTGTTTTTT.

This sequence joins TRBV7-2 and TRBJ2-1; the match to TRBD2 covers 13 bases. Unmatched junction bases numbered 14, after V lost 4 bases and J lost 8 bases. This CDR3 is 18 amino acids long. Germline CDR1 is SGHTA and CDR2 is FQGNSA. CDR3: CASSSDPPGLAGIDEQFF. The DNA for the CDR3 is TGTGCCAGCAGCTCAGACCCCCCGGGACTAGCGGGAATCGATGAGCAGTTCTTC.

A note on this clone: Other DNA sequences in this specimen translate into the identical CDR3. The chain recombines TRBV9 with TRBJ1-2, with D perhaps TRBD1 (6 bases). V lost 0 bases to trimming and J lost 3 bases, with 6 bases between them. This CDR3 contains 13 residues. CDR1 is SGDLS, CDR2 YYNGEE, per germline. The chain's CDR3 is CASSVGQDYGYTF. The CDR3 DNA follows: TGTGCCAGCAGCGTAGGACAGGACTATGGCTACACCTTC.

This chain uses TRBV6-6 with TRBJ2-7; 9 positions match TRBD2. Germline values: CDR1 MNHNY, CDR2 SVGAGI (reference sequence). The CDR3 is made up of 16 amino acids. The V segment lost 6 bases and the J segment 6 bases; nucleotides outside the gene matches: 15. The CDR3 DNA reads as TGTGCCAGCAGCCAAGGGTTCGCGGGAGGGGGCCTCGAGCAGTACTTC. It yields the protein CASSQGFAGGGLEQYF.

This chain uses TRBV4-3 with TRBJ2-1, with TRBD2 identical over 8 bases. Trimming cost V 0 bases and J 2 bases; bases outside gene matches: 3. Germline-derived CDR1 and CDR2 are LGHNA and YSLEER. This CDR3 has 16 amino acids. CDR3 protein: CASSQEPLAAYNEQFF. CDR3 DNA sequence: TGCGCCAGCAGCCAAGAACCACTAGCGGCCTACAATGAGCAGTTCTTC.

The chain employs TRBV6-5 and TRBJ2-1; 9 bases fit TRBD2. Germline CDR1 is MNHEY and CDR2 is SVGAGI. The CDR3 has 16 amino acids. The junction had 2 bases not matched to a gene; V was cut back by 0 bases and J by 2 bases. CDR3 residues: CASSYSASGAYNEQFF. CDR3 sequence (DNA): TGTGCCAGCAGTTACTCTGCTAGCGGGGCCTACAATGAGCAGTTCTTC.

This clone was observed a few times. The rearrangement links TRBV11-2 to TRBJ2-1; D is perhaps TRBD2 (5 bases). Germline CDR1 SGHAT, CDR2 FQNNGV. The length of the CDR3 is 16 residues. The ends were cut back, 1 base at V and 0 bases at J, with 10 bases in the middle. The chain's CDR3 is CASSLGPGSSYNEQFF. DNA for the CDR3: TGTGCCAGCAGCTTAGGTCCGGGGAGCTCCTACAATGAGCAGTTCTTC.

V usage is TRBV19 and J usage is TRBJ2-1; tentative D call: TRBD2 (5 bases). Germline CDR1 reads LNHDA; CDR2 reads SQIVND (reference sequence). Deletions cut 6 bases from V and 4 bases from J, with 22 bases between. The CDR3 length is 17 residues. DNA for the CDR3: TGTGCCAGTAGCCCCCTTCCCCCCAGATCGGGGTACAATGAGCAGTTCTTC. Protein product: CASSPLPPRSGYNEQFF. The full variable domain, with the rest looked up from reference TRBV19 and TRBJ2-1, is DGGITQSPKYLFRKEGQNVTLSCEQNLNHDAMYWYRQDPGQGLRLIYYSQIVNDFQKGDIAEGYSVSREKKESFPLTVTSAQKNPTAFYLCASSPLPPRSGYNEQFFGPGTRLTVL.

Note on this clone: Relative to the germline gene, one junction end is altered; a read error may explain this. The chain recombines TRBV10-3 with TRBJ1-3, with D tentatively TRBD1 (5 bases). From germline, CDR1 is ENHRY and CDR2 SYGVKD. The CDR3 covers 12 residues. The CDR3, as DNA: TGTGCCATCAGTGAGAGTCTCGACAGCGCCGAATTT. Residues: CAISESLDSAEF.

CDR3 nucleotides: TGTGCCAGCAGTGATACGAGTAGCGGGAGACTGATTCGCACAGATACGCAGTATTTT. The encoded protein is CASSDTSSGRLIRTDTQYF. The chain employs TRBV2 and TRBJ2-3, with 9 positions matching TRBD2. CDR3 length: 19 residues. Per the germline V gene, CDR1 is SNHLY and CDR2 is FYNNEI. The trim removed 3 bases at V and 1 base at J, leaving 14 bases unmatched.

The chain couples TRBV3-1 (or the pseudogene TRBV3-2) to TRBJ2-7, with 8 nucleotides matching TRBD1. This CDR3 is 12 amino acids long. V lost 6 bases to trimming and J lost 7 bases; unmatched junction nucleotides: 5. From germline, CDR1 is LGHDT and CDR2 YNNKEL (reference sequence). CDR3 loop: CASSRQGREQYF. DNA of the CDR3: TGTGCCAGCAGTCGACAGGGGCGGGAGCAGTACTTC.

The V call is TRBV28, the J call TRBJ2-2, with D possibly matching TRBD2 (5 bases). CDR3 length equals 12 residues. Germline V CDR1 and CDR2: MDHEN, SYDVKM. V gave up 5 bases and J gave up 8 bases, with 9 bases separating them. This CDR3 reads CASSPRAGELFF. For the CDR3, the DNA is TGTGCCAGCAGTCCGAGGGCGGGGGAGCTGTTTTTT. Full variable domain (missing parts from reference TRBV28 and TRBJ2-2): DVKVTQSSRYLVKRTGEKVFLECVQDMDHENMFWYRQDPGLGLRLIYFSYDVKMKEKGDIPEGYSVSREKKERFSLILESASTNQTSMYLCASSPRAGELFFGEGSRLTVL.

The chain is built from TRBV5-4 and TRBJ2-3, with D tentatively TRBD2 (5 bases). The CDR3 runs to 16 residues. V lost 1 base and J 2 bases, leaving 14 bases between the germline ends. Per the germline V gene, CDR1 is SGHNT and CDR2 is YYREEE (reference sequence). CDR3 DNA: TGTGCCAGCAGCTTGCGAGAGGGAACCTACACAGATACGCAGTATTTT. It encodes CASSLREGTYTDTQYF.

This chain connects TRBV7-9 to TRBJ1-1, with a weak D call TRBD1 (5 bases). From germline, CDR1 is SEHNR and CDR2 FQNEAQ (reference sequence). Trimming pared 5 bases from V and 4 bases from J, leaving 17 bases between. The CDR3 is made up of 15 amino acids. The CDR3 loop reads CASSRAWGGGTEAFF. For the CDR3, the DNA is TGTGCCAGCAGCCGCGCTTGGGGCGGGGGCACTGAAGCTTTCTTT.

J is TRBJ1-1 and V is TRBV7-2, with D possibly matching TRBD1 (6 bases). This CDR3 is 14 amino acids long. With 4 bases removed from V and 0 bases from J, the gap between germline ends came to 9 bases. From germline, CDR1 is SGHTA and CDR2 FQGNSA. The CDR3 DNA reads TGTGCCAGCAGCTCTCAGGGGTTGAACACTGAAGCTTTCTTT. Translated, it gives CASSSQGLNTEAFF.

The sample holds a few counts of this clone. This chain connects TRBV29-1 to TRBJ2-5, with D unresolved. Germline CDR1 SQVTM, CDR2 ANQGSEA. The length of the CDR3 is 12 residues. Trimming took off 7 bases at V and 4 bases at J, with 13 bases between the two ends. CDR3 bases: TGCAGCGGAGAGTCGGGTGGAGAGACCCAGTACTTC. It specifies CSGESGGETQYF.

V gene TRBV15 combines with J gene TRBJ1-5; D not certain. Germline CDR1 LNHNV, CDR2 YYDKDF (reference sequence). The CDR3 loop spans 12 amino acids. V was shortened by 1 base and J by 7 bases, with 5 bases between the two germline ends. The CDR3 region is CATSRGEQPQHF. CDR3 coding DNA: TGTGCCACCAGCAGAGGGGAGCAGCCCCAGCATTTT.

The rearrangement links TRBV28 to TRBJ2-1; maybe TRBD1 (7 bases). Deletions cut 2 bases from V and 7 bases from J, with 12 bases between. This CDR3 has 14 residues. Germline CDR1 and CDR2: MDHEN and SYDVKM. CDR3 bases: TGTGCCAGCAGTTTAGAGGGGGCGGGGAATGAGCAGTTCTTC. Its protein product is CASSLEGAGNEQFF. Using reference TRBV28 and TRBJ2-1 for the parts outside the CDR3, the full variable domain is DVKVTQSSRYLVKRTGEKVFLECVQDMDHENMFWYRQDPGLGLRLIYFSYDVKMKEKGDIPEGYSVSREKKERFSLILESASTNQTSMYLCASSLEGAGNEQFFGPGTRLTVL.

This clone was seen a single time. The gene calls are TRBV10-3 and TRBJ1-1, with a tentative D call TRBD1 (6 bases). The CDR3 is 14 residues long. In germline, CDR1 is ENHRY, CDR2 SYGVKD. V was pared by 5 bases and J by 3 bases, with 13 bases between. The CDR3 coding sequence is TGTGCCATCAGTATTACAGGGTTGGACACTGAAGCTTTCTTT. Protein: CAISITGLDTEAFF.

The chain recombines TRBV5-1 with TRBJ1-3, with 11 bases fitting TRBD1. Germline V gene lookup returns CDR1 SGHRS and CDR2 YFSETQ. This CDR3 is 18 amino acids long. Unmatched junction bases numbered 13, after V lost 5 bases and J lost 3 bases. The CDR3 loop is CASRAGQGAQNLGNTIYF. Written as DNA, the CDR3 is TGCGCCAGCAGAGCAGGACAGGGGGCGCAAAATCTTGGAAACACCATATATTTT.